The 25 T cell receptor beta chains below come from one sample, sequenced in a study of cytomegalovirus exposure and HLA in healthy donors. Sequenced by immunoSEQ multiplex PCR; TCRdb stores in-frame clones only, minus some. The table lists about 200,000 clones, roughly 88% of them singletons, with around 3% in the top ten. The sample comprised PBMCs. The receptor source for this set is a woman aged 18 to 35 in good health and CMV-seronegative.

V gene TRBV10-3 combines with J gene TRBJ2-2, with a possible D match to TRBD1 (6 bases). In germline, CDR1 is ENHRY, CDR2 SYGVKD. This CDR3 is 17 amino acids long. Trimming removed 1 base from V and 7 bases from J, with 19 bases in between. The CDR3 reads CAISEWGQGSGIGELFF. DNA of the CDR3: TGTGCCATCAGTGAGTGGGGACAAGGGAGTGGTATCGGGGAGCTGTTTTTT.

The CDR3 nucleotides are TGTGCCAGCAGCTTAAGTAGCCAAGAAGAGACCCAGTACTTC. Translation gives CASSLSSQEETQYF. The chain carries TRBV7-9 and TRBJ2-5, with no clear D. The CDR3 is 14 residues long. V gave up 2 bases and J gave up 3 bases, with 10 bases separating them. The germline V gene encodes CDR1 SEHNR and CDR2 FQNEAQ (reference sequence).

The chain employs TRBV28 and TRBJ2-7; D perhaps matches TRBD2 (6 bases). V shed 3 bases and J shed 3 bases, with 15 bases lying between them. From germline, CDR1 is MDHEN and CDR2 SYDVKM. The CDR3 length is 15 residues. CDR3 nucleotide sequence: TGTGCCAGCAGTTTGGGACGGGAGCCTATCTACGAGCAGTACTTC. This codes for CASSLGREPIYEQYF.

In nucleotides, the CDR3 is TGCGCCAGCAGCCAAGTGAGAGCGGGCGCGCTGGGGGGTGAAAAACTGTTTTTT. The encoded protein is CASSQVRAGALGGEKLFF. The chain recombines TRBV4-1 with TRBJ1-4; D is possibly TRBD1 (5 bases). Germline loops: CDR1 MGHRA, CDR2 YSYEKL. V gave up 1 base and J gave up 7 bases, with 22 bases separating them. The CDR3 totals 18 residues.

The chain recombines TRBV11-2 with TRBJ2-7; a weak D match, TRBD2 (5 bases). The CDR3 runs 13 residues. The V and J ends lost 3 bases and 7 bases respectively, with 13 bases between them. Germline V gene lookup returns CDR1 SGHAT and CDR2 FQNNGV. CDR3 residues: CASSLTGSREQYF. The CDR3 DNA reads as TGTGCCAGCAGCTTGACGGGATCTCGGGAGCAGTACTTC.

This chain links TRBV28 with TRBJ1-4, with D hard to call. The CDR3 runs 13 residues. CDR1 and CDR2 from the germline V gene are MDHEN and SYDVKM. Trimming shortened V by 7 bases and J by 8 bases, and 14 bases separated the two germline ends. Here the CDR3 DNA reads TGTGCCAGCATCCCCGGGGTAGGAGAAAAACTGTTTTTT. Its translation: CASIPGVGEKLFF.

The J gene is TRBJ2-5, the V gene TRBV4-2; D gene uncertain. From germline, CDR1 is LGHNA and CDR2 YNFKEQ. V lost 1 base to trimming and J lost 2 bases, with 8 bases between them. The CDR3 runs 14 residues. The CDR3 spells CASSQVGGQETQYF. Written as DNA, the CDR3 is TGTGCCAGCAGCCAAGTCGGCGGACAAGAGACCCAGTACTTC.

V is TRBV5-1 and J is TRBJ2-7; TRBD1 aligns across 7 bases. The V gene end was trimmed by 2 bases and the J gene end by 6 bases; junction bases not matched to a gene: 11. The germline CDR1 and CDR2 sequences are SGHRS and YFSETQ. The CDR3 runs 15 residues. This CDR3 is CASSLPIGGASEQYF. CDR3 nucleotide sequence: TGCGCCAGCAGCTTACCGATAGGGGGCGCGTCCGAGCAGTACTTC.

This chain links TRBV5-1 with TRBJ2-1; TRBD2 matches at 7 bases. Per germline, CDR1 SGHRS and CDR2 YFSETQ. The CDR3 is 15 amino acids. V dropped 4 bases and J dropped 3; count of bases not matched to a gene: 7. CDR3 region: CASSPVRGGYNEQFF. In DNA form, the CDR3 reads TGCGCCAGCAGCCCCGTTCGCGGGGGCTACAATGAGCAGTTCTTC.

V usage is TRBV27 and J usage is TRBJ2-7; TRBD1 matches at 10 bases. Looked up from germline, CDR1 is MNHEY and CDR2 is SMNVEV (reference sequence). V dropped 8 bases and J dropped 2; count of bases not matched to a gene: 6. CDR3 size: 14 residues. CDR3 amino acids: CASSAGTGAYEQYF. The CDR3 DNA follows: TGTGCCAGCTCCGCCGGGACAGGGGCCTACGAGCAGTACTTC.

In nucleotides, the CDR3 is TGTGCCAGCAGCCTGGACAGGGGGGTAAGTGGTGAGTACTTC. It is translated as CASSLDRGVSGEYF. This chain connects TRBV5-6 to TRBJ2-7; TRBD1 aligns across 10 bases. This CDR3 contains 14 residues. The V and J ends lost 4 bases and 11 bases, in that order; junction bases with no gene match: 12. Germline loops: CDR1 SGHDT, CDR2 YYEEEE.

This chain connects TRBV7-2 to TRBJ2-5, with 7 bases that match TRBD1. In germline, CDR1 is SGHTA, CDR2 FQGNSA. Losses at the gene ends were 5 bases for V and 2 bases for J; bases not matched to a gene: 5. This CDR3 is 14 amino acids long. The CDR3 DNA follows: TGTGCCAGCAGCCCGTGGGGACAGCAAGAGACCCAGTACTTC. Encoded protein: CASSPWGQQETQYF.

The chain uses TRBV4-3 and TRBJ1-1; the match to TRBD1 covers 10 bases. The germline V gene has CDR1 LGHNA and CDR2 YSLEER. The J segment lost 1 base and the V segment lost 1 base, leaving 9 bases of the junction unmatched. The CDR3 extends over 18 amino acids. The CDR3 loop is CASSQAPLGTGENTEAFF. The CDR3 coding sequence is TGCGCCAGCAGCCAAGCCCCATTGGGGACAGGGGAGAACACTGAAGCTTTCTTT.

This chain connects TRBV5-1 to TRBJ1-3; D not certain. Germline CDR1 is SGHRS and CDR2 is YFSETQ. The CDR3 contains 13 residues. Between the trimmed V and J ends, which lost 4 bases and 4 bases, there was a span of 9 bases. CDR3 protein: CASSGGVGNTIYF. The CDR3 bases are TGCGCCAGCAGCGGCGGGGTCGGAAACACCATATATTTT.

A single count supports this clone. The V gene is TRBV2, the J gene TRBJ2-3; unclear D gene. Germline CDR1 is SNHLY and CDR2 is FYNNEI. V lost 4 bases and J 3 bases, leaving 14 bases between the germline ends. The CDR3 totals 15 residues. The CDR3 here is CASSVPGQRTDTQYF. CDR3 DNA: TGTGCCAGCAGTGTCCCCGGCCAGCGAACAGATACGCAGTATTTT.

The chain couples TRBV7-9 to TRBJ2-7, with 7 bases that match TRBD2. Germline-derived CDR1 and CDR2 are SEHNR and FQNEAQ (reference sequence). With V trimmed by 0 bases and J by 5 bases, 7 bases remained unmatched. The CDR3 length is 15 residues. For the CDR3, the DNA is TGTGCCAGCAGCTTAGCCCTGCGGGGGTCAGACGAGCAGTACTTC. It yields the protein CASSLALRGSDEQYF.

CDR3 sequence (DNA): TGCAGCGGATTCGCAGGGGGCGGAGATGAGCAGTTCTTC. Its translation is CSGFAGGGDEQFF. This chain uses TRBV29-1 with TRBJ2-1, with TRBD1 identical over 8 bases. The CDR3 is made up of 13 amino acids. J lost 8 bases, V lost 7 bases, and 10 bases had no gene match. In germline, CDR1 is SQVTM, CDR2 ANQGSEA.

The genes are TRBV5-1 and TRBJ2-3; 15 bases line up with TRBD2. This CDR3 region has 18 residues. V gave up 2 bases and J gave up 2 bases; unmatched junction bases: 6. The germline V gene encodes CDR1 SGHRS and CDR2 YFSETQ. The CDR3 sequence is CASSFGLAGGGTTDTQYF. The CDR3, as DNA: TGCGCCAGCAGCTTCGGACTAGCGGGAGGGGGTACCACAGATACGCAGTATTTT.

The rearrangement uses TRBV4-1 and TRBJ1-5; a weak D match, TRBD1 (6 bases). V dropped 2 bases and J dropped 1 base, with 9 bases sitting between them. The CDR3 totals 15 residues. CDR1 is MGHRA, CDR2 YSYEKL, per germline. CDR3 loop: CASSQTGLSNQPQHF. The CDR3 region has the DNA TGCGCCAGCAGCCAAACAGGGCTGAGCAATCAGCCCCAGCATTTT.

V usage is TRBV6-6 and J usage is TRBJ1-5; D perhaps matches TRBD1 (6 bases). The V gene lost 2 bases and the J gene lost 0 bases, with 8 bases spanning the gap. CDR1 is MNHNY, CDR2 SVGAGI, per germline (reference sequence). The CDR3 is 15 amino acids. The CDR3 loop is CASSYGGHSNQPQHF. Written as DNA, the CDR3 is TGTGCCAGCAGTTACGGGGGACATAGCAATCAGCCCCAGCATTTT.

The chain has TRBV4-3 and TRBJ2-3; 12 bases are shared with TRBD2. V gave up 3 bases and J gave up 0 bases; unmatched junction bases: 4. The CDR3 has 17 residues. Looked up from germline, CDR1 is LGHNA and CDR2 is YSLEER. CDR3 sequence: CASSHGGTSGSTDTQYF. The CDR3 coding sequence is TGCGCCAGCAGCCACGGGGGGACTAGCGGGAGCACAGATACGCAGTATTTT.

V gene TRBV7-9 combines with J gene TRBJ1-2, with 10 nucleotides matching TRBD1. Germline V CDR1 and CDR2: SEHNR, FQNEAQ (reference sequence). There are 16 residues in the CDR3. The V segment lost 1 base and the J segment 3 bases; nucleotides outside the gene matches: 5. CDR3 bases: TGTGCCAGCAGCTTAGGGGTGGGACAGGGGCACTATGGCTACACCTTC. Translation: CASSLGVGQGHYGYTF.

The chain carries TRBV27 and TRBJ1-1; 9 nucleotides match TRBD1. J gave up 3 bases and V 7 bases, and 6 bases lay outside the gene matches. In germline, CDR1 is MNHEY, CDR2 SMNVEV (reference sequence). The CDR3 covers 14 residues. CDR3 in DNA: TGTGCCAGCACGACAGGGGGTTGGGACACTGAAGCTTTCTTT. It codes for CASTTGGWDTEAFF.

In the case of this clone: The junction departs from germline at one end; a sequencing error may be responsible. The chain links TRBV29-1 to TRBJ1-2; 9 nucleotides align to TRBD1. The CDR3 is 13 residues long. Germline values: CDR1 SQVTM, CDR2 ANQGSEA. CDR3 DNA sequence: TGCAGCGGTGAACAGGGGGCGGGCTATGGCTACACCTTC. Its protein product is CSGEQGAGYGYTF.

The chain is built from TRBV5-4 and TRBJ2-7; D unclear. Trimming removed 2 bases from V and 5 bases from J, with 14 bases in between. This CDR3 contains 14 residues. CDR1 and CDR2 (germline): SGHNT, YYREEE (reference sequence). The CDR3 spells CASSFLEYTDEQYF. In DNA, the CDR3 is TGTGCCAGCAGCTTCCTTGAATATACGGACGAGCAGTACTTC.